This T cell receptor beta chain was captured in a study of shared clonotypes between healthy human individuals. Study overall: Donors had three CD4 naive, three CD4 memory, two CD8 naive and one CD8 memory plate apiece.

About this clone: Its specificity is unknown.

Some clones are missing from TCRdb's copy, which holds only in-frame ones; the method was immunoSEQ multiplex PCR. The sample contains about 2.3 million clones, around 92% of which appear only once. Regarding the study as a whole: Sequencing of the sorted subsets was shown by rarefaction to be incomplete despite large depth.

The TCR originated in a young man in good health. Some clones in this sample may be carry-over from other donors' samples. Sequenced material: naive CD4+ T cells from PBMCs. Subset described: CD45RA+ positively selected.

CDR3 residues: CASSLGTGNGYTF. Written as DNA, the CDR3 is TGTGCCAGCAGCCTTGGGACAGGGAATGGCTACACCTTC. This chain joins TRBV9 and TRBJ1-2; 9 bases are shared with TRBD1. Unmatched junction bases numbered 4, after V lost 4 bases and J lost 6 bases. Germline CDR1 and CDR2: SGDLS and YYNGEE. The CDR3 is made up of 13 amino acids. Full variable domain (missing parts from reference TRBV9 and TRBJ1-2): DSGVTQTPKHLITATGQRVTLRCSPRSGDLSVYWYQQSLDQGLQFLIQYYNGEERAKGNILERFSAQQFPDLHSELNLSSLELGDSALYFCASSLGTGNGYTFGSGTRLTVV.